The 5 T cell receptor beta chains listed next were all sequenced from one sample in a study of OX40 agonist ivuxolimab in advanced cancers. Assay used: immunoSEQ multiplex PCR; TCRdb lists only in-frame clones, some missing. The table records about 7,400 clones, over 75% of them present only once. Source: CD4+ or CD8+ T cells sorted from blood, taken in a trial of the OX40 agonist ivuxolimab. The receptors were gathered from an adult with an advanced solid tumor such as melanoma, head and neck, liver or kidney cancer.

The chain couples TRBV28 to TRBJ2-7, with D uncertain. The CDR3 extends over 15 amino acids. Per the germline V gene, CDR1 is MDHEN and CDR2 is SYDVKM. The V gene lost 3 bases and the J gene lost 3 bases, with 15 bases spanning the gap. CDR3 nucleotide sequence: TGTGCCAGCAGTTTGGAGATCTCTCCCCTCTACGAGCAGTACTTC. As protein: CASSLEISPLYEQYF.

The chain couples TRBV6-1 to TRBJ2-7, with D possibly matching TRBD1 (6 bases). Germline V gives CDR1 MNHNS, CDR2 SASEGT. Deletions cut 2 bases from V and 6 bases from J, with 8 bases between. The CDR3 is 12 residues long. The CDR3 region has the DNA TGTGCCAGCAGTGAAATAGGGGGCGAGCAGTACTTC. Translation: CASSEIGGEQYF.

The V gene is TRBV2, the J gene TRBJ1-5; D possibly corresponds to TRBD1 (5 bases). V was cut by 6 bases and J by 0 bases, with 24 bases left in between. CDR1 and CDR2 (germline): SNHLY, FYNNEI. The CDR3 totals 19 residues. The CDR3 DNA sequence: TGTGCCAGCAGCGCTAGGCCAGGGAGAGGGATTTATAGCAATCAGCCCCAGCATTTT. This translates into CASSARPGRGIYSNQPQHF.

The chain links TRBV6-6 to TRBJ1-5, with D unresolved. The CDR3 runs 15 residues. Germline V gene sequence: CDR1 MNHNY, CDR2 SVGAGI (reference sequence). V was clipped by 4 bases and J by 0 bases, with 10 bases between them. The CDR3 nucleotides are TGTGCCAGCAGTTCTGGCGGACCTAGCAATCAGCCCCAGCATTTT. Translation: CASSSGGPSNQPQHF.

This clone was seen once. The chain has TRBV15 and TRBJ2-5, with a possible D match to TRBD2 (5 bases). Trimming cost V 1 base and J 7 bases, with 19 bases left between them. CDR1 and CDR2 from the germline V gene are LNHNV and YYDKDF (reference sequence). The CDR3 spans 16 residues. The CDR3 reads CATSRVKLAAGGTQYF. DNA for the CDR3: TGTGCCACCAGCAGAGTGAAGCTAGCCGCCGGTGGGACCCAGTACTTC. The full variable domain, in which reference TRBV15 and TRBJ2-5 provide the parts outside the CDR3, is DAMVIQNPRYQVTQFGKPVTLSCSQTLNHNVMYWYQQKSSQAPKLLFHYYDKDFNNEADTPDNFQSRRPNTSFCFLDIRSPGLGDTAMYLCATSRVKLAAGGTQYFGPGTRLLVL.